The clone carrying this T cell receptor (beta chain) was observed a single time. The data belong to a study of T cell changes during pregnancy in multiple sclerosis. Repertoires were generated with immunoSEQ multiplex PCR, while TCRdb's copy carries only in-frame clones and drops some. The sample comprises tens of thousands of clones, around 90% of which are singletons, and roughly 0.52% rests with the top ten. Unmatched junction bases numbered 4, after V lost 5 bases and J lost 4 bases. There are 13 residues in the CDR3. Per the germline V gene, CDR1 is GTSNPN and CDR2 is SVGIG (reference sequence).

The sample consisted of CD4+ T cells from peripheral blood mononuclear cells, taken in the first trimester of pregnancy. The origin of this receptor is a female donor with multiple sclerosis, enrolled in a pregnancy study. V usage is TRBV30 and J usage is TRBJ1-4; TRBD1 agrees at 7 bases. CDR3 loop: CAWGGTVNEKLFF. As DNA, the CDR3 is TGTGCCTGGGGGGGGACAGTTAATGAAAAACTGTTTTTT.